The 5 T cell receptor beta chains listed next were all sequenced from one sample in a study of human T cells and chemical hapten exposure. Regarding time point: patch test 1, 2 weeks after DPC sensitization. The treatment is: therapeutic diphenylcyclopropenone sensitization with weekly scalp DPC. TCRdb ran MiXCR on the RACE reads and lists one entry per CDR3 protein. This table holds 300,000 to 400,000 distinct CDR3 sequences, around 6.9% found once. Sequencing was performed on whole blood, taken in connection with sensitization to the hapten diphenylcyclopropenone (DPC). Receptor source: a woman aged 18-29 years with alopecia areata. Some clones in this sample may be carry-over from other donors' samples.

This clonotype showed up many times. This sequence joins TRBV7-8 and TRBJ2-1; D gene unclear. Trimming took 3 bases from V and 5 from J, leaving 14 bases between them. This CDR3 is 15 amino acids long. The germline V gene encodes CDR1 SGHVS and CDR2 FQNEAQ. CDR3: CASSLVGFKNNEQFF. CDR3 nucleotide sequence: TGTGCCAGCAGCTTGGTGGGGTTTAAGAACAATGAGCAGTTCTTC.

This clonotype was recorded many times. The rearrangement uses TRBV3-1 and TRBJ2-1; maybe TRBD2 (5 bases). Trimming took 4 bases from V and 0 from J, leaving 10 bases between them. Germline V gives CDR1 LGHDT, CDR2 YNNKEL (reference sequence). There are 15 residues in the CDR3. The CDR3 DNA sequence: TGTGCCAGCAGCCGAGGGATTACCTCCTACAATGAGCAGTTCTTC. Residues: CASSRGITSYNEQFF.

The J gene is TRBJ2-7, the V gene TRBV2; D gene unclear. The CDR3 has 11 amino acids. Trimming took off 6 bases at V and 7 bases at J, with 10 bases between the two ends. Germline CDR1 reads SNHLY; CDR2 reads FYNNEI. The DNA of the CDR3 is TGTGCCAGCAGCGCCCGGCCAGAGCAGTACTTC. This gives the protein CASSARPEQYF.

CDR3: CSVNPGTGNEKLFF. The DNA of the CDR3 is TGCAGCGTTAATCCCGGGACAGGGAATGAAAAACTGTTTTTT. J is TRBJ1-4 and V is TRBV29-1; 9 bases are a match to TRBD1. V lost 5 bases and J lost 5; bases outside the gene matches: 6. Germline V gene lookup returns CDR1 SQVTM and CDR2 ANQGSEA. The CDR3 consists of 14 residues.

In this sample, this clonotype turned up a few times. The chain links TRBV4-3 to TRBJ2-7; the match to TRBD2 covers 9 bases. The V and J ends lost 1 base and 5 bases, in that order; junction bases with no gene match: 6. From germline, CDR1 is LGHNA and CDR2 YSLEER. The length of the CDR3 is 15 residues. The CDR3 DNA follows: TGCGCCAGCAGCCAAGGCGGGGGGGCGATGAACGAGCAGTACTTC. Protein product: CASSQGGGAMNEQYF.